A selection of T cell receptor beta chains follows, all from one sample in a study of identifying expanded T cells in peripheral blood. The data were produced by immunoSEQ multiplex PCR, yet TCRdb's version contains in-frame clones alone and is incomplete. Seen here are about 82,000 clones, 70% to 90% observed once, and the top ten hold 7.3%. Specimen: blood. The receptors were gathered from a person aged 18-70 years in good health. CDR3s include the opening cysteine and the closing phenylalanine or tryptophan. Clone sizes are given selectively: once, few, many, or a class where the clone is expanded.

NA	TRBV30	TRBJ2-7	CAWSKGRSYEQYF
NA	TRBV6-4	TRBJ2-3	CASSEGAQTDTQYF
NA	TRBV5-1	TRBJ2-1	CASSLYLREGTYNEQFF
NA	TRBV7-9	TRBJ2-7	CASSLEGSLWEQYF
NA	TRBV10-3	TRBJ1-2	CAISEKGTGVYGYTF
NA	TRBV15	TRBJ1-1	CATSRDSGGGGSPALMVFF
NA	TRBV7-9	TRBJ2-2	CASSLGTGQNTGELFF
NA	TRBV5-6	TRBJ2-7	CASSLGFSGSEPEQYF
NA	TRBV7-9	TRBJ1-5	CASSFGTGVGQPQHF
few	TRBV6-6	TRBJ1-1	CASSIRQGTFHTEAFF
NA	TRBV5-4	TRBJ2-1	CASSLDQSLAQKDEQFF
NA	TRBV7-8	TRBJ1-2	CASSLNIGKDYGYTF
few	TRBV7-8	TRBJ1-6	CASSQGQRYNSPLHF
NA	TRBV7-6	TRBJ2-7	CASSLSSGFYEQYF
NA	TRBV29-1	TRBJ2-3	CSVSRDRGKHTQYF
NA	TRBV7-3	TRBJ1-6	CASSLGRGRSLSPLHF
NA	TRBV10-3	TRBJ1-1	CAIRMNTEAFF
NA	TRBV18	TRBJ1-1	CASSPRKEAGTEAFF
NA	TRBV18	TRBJ2-1	CASSTRPYNEQFF
few	TRBV27	TRBJ1-2	CASSPQTGGNYGYTF
NA	TRBV6-5	TRBJ1-1	CASSAPPNTEAFF
NA	TRBV25-1	TRBJ1-6	CASSEGYTTSYNSPLHF
NA	TRBV4-1	TRBJ1-3	CASSQEASRAGNTIYF
NA	TRBV4-1	TRBJ1-5	CASSLHSNQPQHF
NA	TRBV7-9	TRBJ2-5	CASSLVRGLAGGETQYF
NA	TRBV7-9	TRBJ1-6	CASSAGSTYNSPLHF
NA	TRBV19	TRBJ2-2	CASDTGVKNTGELFF